This T cell receptor (beta chain) was obtained from a study of blood T cell repertoires in COVID-19. Study-wide context: Sources were T cells, B-cell-depleted T cells, or PBMCs; the material itself was cDNA or gDNA.

V was trimmed by 6 bases and J by 7 bases, leaving 12 bases between them. Germline V gene sequence: CDR1 MDHEN, CDR2 SYDVKM. CDR3 size: 12 residues. This clone was recorded only once. Assay used: immunoSEQ multiplex PCR; TCRdb lists only in-frame clones, some missing. The table has approximately 220,000 clones, about four fifths seen once; the top ten hold roughly 2.4%. This receptor was obtained from an older woman with acute or convalescent COVID-19. This sequence joins TRBV28 and TRBJ1-2; weak D call: TRBD1 (5 bases). The sequenced sample consisted of peripheral blood. Here the CDR3 reads CASSPGQGGYTF. CDR3 nucleotides: TGTGCCAGCAGCCCCGGGCAGGGTGGCTACACCTTC.